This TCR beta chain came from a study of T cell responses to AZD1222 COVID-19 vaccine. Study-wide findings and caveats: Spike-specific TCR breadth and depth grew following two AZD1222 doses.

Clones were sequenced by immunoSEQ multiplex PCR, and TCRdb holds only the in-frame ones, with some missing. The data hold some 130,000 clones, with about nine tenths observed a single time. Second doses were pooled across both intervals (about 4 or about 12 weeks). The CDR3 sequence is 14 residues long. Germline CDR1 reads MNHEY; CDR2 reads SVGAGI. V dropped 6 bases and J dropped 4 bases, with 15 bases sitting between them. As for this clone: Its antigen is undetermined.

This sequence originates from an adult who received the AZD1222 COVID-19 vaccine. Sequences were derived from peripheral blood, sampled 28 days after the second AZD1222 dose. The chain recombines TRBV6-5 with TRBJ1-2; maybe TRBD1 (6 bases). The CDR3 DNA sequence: TGTGCCAGCAGACCCTCGACAGGCCGCTATGGCTACACCTTC. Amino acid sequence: CASRPSTGRYGYTF.